The TCR beta chain under discussion was sequenced for a study of blood T cell repertoires in COVID-19. Study-level background: Sample material is recorded as cDNA or gDNA derived from T cells, B-cell-depleted T cells, or PBMCs.

The Seattle site enrolled patients during active infection and followed them longitudinally. The CDR3 loop spans 13 amino acids. Trimming took 5 bases from V and 3 from J, leaving 10 bases between them. The germline V gene has CDR1 KGHSH and CDR2 LQKENI. Only in-frame clones appear in the TCRdb table, and some are missing; sequencing was by immunoSEQ multiplex PCR. The table records approximately 330,000 clones, roughly 90% of them present only once. This receptor was identified in a man aged 25-40 years with COVID-19, enrolled during active disease. Sequenced: peripheral blood. The chain couples TRBV18 to TRBJ1-2; D might be TRBD1 (5 bases). CDR3 residues: CASSADRDYGYTF. As DNA, the CDR3 is TGTGCCAGCTCAGCTGACAGAGACTATGGCTACACCTTC.